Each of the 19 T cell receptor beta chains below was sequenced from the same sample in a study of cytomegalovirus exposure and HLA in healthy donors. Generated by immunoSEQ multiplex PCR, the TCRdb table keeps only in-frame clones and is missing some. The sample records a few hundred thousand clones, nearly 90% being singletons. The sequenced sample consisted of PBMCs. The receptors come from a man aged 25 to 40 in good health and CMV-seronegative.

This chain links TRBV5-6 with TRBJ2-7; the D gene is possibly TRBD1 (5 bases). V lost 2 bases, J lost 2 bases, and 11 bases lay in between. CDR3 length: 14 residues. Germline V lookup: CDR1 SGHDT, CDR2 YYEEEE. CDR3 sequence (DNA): TGTGCCAGCAGCTTTGGAGACAGCCCCTACGAGCAGTACTTC. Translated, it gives CASSFGDSPYEQYF. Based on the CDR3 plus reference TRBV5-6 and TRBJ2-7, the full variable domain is DAGVTQSPTHLIKTRGQQVTLRCSPKSGHDTVSWYQQALGQGPQFIFQYYEEEERQRGNFPDRFSGHQFPNYSSELNVNALLLGDSALYLCASSFGDSPYEQYFGPGTRLTVT.

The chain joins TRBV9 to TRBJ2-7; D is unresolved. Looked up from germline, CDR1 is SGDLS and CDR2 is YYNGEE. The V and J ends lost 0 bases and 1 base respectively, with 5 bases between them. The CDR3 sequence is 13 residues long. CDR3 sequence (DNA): TGTGCCAGCAGCGTAGATCCGTCCTACGAGCAGTACTTC. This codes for CASSVDPSYEQYF.

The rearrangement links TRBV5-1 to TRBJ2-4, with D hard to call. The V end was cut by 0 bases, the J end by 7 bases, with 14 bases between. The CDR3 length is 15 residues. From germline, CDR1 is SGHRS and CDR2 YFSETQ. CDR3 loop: CASSLAANSRNIQYF. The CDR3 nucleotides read TGCGCCAGCAGCTTGGCGGCCAACTCGAGGAACATTCAGTACTTC.

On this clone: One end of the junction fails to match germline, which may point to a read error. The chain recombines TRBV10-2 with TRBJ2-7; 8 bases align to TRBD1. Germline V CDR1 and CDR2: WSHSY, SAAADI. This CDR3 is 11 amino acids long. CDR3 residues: CASSNSGTGVF. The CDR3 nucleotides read TGCGCCAGCAGTAATTCCGGGACAGGCGTCTTC.

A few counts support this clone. The CDR3 nucleotides are TGTGCCAGTGGGCCCGGGGAGCATTCACCCCTCCACTTT. Protein sequence: CASGPGEHSPLHF. V is TRBV6-4 and J is TRBJ1-6; no definite D call. V was trimmed by 9 bases and J by 8 bases, leaving 14 bases between them. CDR1 and CDR2 (germline): MRHNA, SNTAGT. This CDR3 has 13 residues.

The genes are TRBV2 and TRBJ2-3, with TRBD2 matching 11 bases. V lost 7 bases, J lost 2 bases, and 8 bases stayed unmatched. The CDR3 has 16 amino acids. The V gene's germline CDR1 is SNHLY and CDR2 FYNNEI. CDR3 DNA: TGTGCCAGCACTCCGACTAGCGGGGATGACACAGATACGCAGTATTTT. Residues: CASTPTSGDDTDTQYF.

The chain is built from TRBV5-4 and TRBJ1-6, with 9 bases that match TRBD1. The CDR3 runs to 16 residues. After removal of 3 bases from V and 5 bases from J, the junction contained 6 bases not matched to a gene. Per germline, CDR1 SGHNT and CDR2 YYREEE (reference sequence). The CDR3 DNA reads TGTGCCAGCAGCTCACGGACAGGGGATGATAATTCACCCCTCCACTTT. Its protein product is CASSSRTGDDNSPLHF.

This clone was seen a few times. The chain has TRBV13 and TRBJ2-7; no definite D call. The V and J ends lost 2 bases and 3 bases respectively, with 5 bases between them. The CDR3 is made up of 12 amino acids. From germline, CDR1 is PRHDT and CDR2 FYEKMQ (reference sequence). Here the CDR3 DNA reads TGTGCCAGCAGCTTATTGAGCTACGAGCAGTACTTC. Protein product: CASSLLSYEQYF.

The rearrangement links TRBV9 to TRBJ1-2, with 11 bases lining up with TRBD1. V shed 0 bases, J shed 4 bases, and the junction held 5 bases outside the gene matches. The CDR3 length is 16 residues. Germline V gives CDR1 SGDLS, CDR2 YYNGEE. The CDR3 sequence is CASSVDPGTGGYGYTF. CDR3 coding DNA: TGTGCCAGCAGCGTAGACCCCGGGACAGGGGGCTATGGCTACACCTTC.

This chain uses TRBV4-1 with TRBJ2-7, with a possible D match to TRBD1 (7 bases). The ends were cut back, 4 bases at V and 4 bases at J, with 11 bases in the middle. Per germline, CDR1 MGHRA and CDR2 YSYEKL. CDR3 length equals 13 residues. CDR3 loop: CASSRQGGYEQYF. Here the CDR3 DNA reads TGCGCCAGCAGCCGACAGGGAGGTTACGAGCAGTACTTC.

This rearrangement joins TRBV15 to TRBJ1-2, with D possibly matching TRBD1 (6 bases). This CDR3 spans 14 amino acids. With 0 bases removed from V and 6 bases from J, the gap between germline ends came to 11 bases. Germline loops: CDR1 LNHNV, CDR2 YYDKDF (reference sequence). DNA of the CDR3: TGTGCCACCAGCAGAGACAGGGGCTGGGATGGCTACACCTTC. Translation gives CATSRDRGWDGYTF.

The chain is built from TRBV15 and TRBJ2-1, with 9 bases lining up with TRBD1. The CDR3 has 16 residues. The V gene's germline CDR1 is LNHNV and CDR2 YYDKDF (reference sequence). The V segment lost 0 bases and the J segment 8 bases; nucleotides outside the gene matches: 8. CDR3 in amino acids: CATSRDREDRGYEQFF. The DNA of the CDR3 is TGTGCCACCAGCAGAGATCGGGAGGACAGGGGCTATGAGCAGTTCTTC. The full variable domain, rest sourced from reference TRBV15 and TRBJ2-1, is DAMVIQNPRYQVTQFGKPVTLSCSQTLNHNVMYWYQQKSSQAPKLLFHYYDKDFNNEADTPDNFQSRRPNTSFCFLDIRSPGLGDTAMYLCATSRDREDRGYEQFFGPGTRLTVL.

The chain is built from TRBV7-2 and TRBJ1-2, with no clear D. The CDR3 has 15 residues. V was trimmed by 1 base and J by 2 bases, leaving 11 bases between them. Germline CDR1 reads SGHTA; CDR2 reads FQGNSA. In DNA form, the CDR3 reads TGTGCCAGCAGCTTAGGGAGGGAGGTCAACTATGGCTACACCTTC. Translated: CASSLGREVNYGYTF.

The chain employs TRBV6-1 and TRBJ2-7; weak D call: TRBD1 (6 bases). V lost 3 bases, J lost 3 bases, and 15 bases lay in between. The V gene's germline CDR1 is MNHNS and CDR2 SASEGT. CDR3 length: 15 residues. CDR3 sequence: CASSDWRPGVYEQYF. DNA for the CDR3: TGTGCCAGCAGTGATTGGAGGCCAGGGGTCTACGAGCAGTACTTC.

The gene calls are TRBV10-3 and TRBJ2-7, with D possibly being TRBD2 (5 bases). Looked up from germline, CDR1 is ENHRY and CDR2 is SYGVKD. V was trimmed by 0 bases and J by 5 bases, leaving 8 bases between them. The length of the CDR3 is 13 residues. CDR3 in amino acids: CAISESIGDEQYF. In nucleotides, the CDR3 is TGTGCCATCAGTGAGTCTATCGGGGACGAGCAGTACTTC.

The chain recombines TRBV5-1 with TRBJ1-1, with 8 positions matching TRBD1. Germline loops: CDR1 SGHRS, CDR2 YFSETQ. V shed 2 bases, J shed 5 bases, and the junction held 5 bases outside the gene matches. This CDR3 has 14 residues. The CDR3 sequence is CASSLQGVGTEAFF. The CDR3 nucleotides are TGCGCCAGCAGCTTACAGGGGGTTGGGACTGAAGCTTTCTTT.

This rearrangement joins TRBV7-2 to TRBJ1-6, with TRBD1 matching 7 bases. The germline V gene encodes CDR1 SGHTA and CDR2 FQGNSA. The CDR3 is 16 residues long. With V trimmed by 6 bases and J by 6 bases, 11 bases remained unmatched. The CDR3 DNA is TGTGCCAGCAGGACAGGGCAGGGTGCCTCTAATTCACCCCTCCACTTT. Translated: CASRTGQGASNSPLHF.

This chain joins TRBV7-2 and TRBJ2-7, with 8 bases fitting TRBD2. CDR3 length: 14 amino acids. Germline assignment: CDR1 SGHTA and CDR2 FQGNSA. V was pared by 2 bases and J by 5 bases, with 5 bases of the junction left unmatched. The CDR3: CASSLTGGLDEQYF. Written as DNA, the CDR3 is TGTGCCAGCAGCTTAACGGGGGGGCTCGACGAGCAGTACTTC.

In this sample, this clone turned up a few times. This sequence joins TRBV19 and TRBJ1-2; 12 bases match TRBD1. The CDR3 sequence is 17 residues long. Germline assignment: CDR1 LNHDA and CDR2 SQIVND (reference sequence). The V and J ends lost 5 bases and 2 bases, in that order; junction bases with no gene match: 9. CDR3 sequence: CASSPRGGTGGNYGYTF. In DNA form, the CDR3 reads TGTGCCAGTAGTCCGCGCGGGGGGACAGGGGGCAACTATGGCTACACCTTC.